This T cell receptor (beta chain) originates from a study of CD8+CD57+ T cells in acquired aplastic anemia. As for the study in general: The study obtained 9 million to 11 million reads on average for CD4+ cells from healthy donors.

Per the germline V gene, CDR1 is SEHNR and CDR2 is FQNEAQ (reference sequence). The V end lost 1 base, the J end lost 5 bases, and 18 bases lay between the germline ends. The CDR3 is 16 amino acids. This clonotype was seen repeatedly, ten times or more. Genomic DNA, the template, was used for profiling of the TCR beta VDJ and CDR3. TCRdb recomputed calls from the reads with MiXCR, one row per CDR3 protein. The data show about 130,000 distinct CDR3 sequences, more than 40% seen once. This receptor was identified in a human donor in good health, serving as a control. J is TRBJ2-7 and V is TRBV7-9, with D maybe TRBD1 (7 bases). Sequencing input: sorted CD4+, CD8+, or CD8+CD57+ T cells (not recorded which) from PBMCs. CDR3 sequence (DNA): TGTGCCAGCAGCTTAGTTGGGGGGACAGTGAGCCACGAGCAGTACTTC. This codes for CASSLVGGTVSHEQYF.